This T cell receptor (beta chain) was recovered during a study of blood T cell repertoires in COVID-19. Study overall: Sites across the United States, Italy and Spain contributed samples from acute and convalescent COVID-19. Sample material is recorded as cDNA or gDNA derived from T cells, B-cell-depleted T cells, or PBMCs.

Recruited during active infection, patients (from Seattle) were subsequently followed longitudinally. The data were produced by immunoSEQ multiplex PCR, yet TCRdb's version contains in-frame clones alone and is incomplete. The sample lists approximately 500,000 clones; roughly 89% were seen once. Trimming shortened V by 4 bases and J by 4 bases, and 8 bases separated the two germline ends. Germline CDR1 is LGHDT and CDR2 is YNNKEL (reference sequence). The CDR3 loop spans 12 amino acids. Source material: peripheral blood. The sequence derives from a young man with COVID-19, enrolled during active disease. The chain joins TRBV3-1 (or the pseudogene TRBV3-2) to TRBJ2-7; D not resolved. The CDR3 sequence: CASSRVGYEQYF. CDR3 sequence (DNA): TGTGCCAGCAGCCGGGTCGGGTACGAGCAGTACTTC.